This TCR beta chain appears in the sequencing data of a study of blood T cell repertoires in COVID-19. Study overall: Sample material is recorded as cDNA or gDNA derived from T cells, B-cell-depleted T cells, or PBMCs.

Losses at the gene ends were 3 bases for V and 0 bases for J; bases not matched to a gene: 13. This CDR3 has 19 residues. From germline, CDR1 is DFQATT and CDR2 SNEGSKA (reference sequence). The data were produced by immunoSEQ multiplex PCR, yet TCRdb's version contains in-frame clones alone and is incomplete. The sample lists around 160,000 clones, more than 70% occurring once. The sequence was collected from a man between 60 and 75 years old with acute or convalescent COVID-19. Sequenced: peripheral blood. The V and J genes are TRBV20-1 and TRBJ1-6, with 8 bases aligning to TRBD1. This chain's CDR3 is CSASLGPRTGHSYNSPLHF. The CDR3 nucleotides read TGCAGTGCTAGTTTGGGACCTCGGACAGGGCACTCCTATAATTCACCCCTCCACTTT.